Presented here are 31 T cell receptor beta chains from one specimen sequenced in a study of shared clonotypes between healthy human individuals (dated by TCRdb to the early 2020s). The library came from the immunoSEQ multiplex PCR assay. TCRdb carries this immuneACCESS record with in-frame sequences only. Its versions omit some clonotypes, under half of them owing to an unresolved V gene in the studies checked, with the rest unexplained. This sample gives approximately 470,000 clones in total; around 85% of them show up just once. The ten largest clones add up to 9.5% to 15% of the sample. The sample comprised PBMCs. Receptors were obtained from a woman between 35 and 50 years old in good health. Some clones in this sample may be carry-over from other donors' samples.

The V call is TRBV9, the J call TRBJ1-4, with D possibly matching TRBD1 (5 bases). The germline V and J ends were trimmed by 5 bases and 3 bases, with 14 bases remaining between them. The CDR3 contains 15 residues. Germline V gene data show CDR1 as SGDLS and CDR2 as YYNGEE. CDR3 DNA: TGTGCCAGCAGTGTTAGAGGGACGGCTAATGAAAAACTGTTTTTT. Its protein product is CASSVRGTANEKLFF.

The V call is TRBV7-2, the J call TRBJ2-7; no definite D call. The CDR3 covers 15 residues. Trimming removed 1 base from V and 5 bases from J, with 15 bases in between. The V gene's germline CDR1 is SGHTA and CDR2 FQGNSA. Here the CDR3 DNA reads TGTGCCAGCAGCTTAGAGATGGGGTCGGTCCACGAGCAGTACTTC. This gives the protein CASSLEMGSVHEQYF.

As to this clone: The likely explanation is a read error, given a far larger clone one base away. At the DNA level, this CDR3 is encoded by other sequences in the same sample as well. J is TRBJ2-1 and V is TRBV4-2; TRBD2 matches 14 bases. CDR1 is LGHNA and CDR2 is YNFKEQ in the germline V gene. The CDR3 totals 18 residues. With 5 bases clipped from V and 3 bases from J, the junction kept 9 bases outside the gene matches. The CDR3 DNA sequence: TGTGCCAGCAGCTATAGGACTAGCGGGAGGATAGGCTACAATGAGCAGTTCTTC. Translation: CASSYRTSGRIGYNEQFF.

The genes are TRBV4-2 and TRBJ2-3; TRBD2 matches at 8 bases. V was clipped by 2 bases and J by 1 base; unmatched bases: 2. The V gene's germline CDR1 is LGHNA and CDR2 YNFKEQ. The CDR3 sequence is 15 residues long. The CDR3 spells CASSQSGGGTDTQYF. CDR3 nucleotides: TGTGCCAGCAGCCAATCGGGAGGGGGCACAGATACGCAGTATTTT.

A note on this clone: Since a far larger clone is one base different, this is likely a read error. The rearrangement links TRBV6-1 to TRBJ1-1, with 8 positions matching TRBD1. The CDR3 has 14 residues. Looked up from germline, CDR1 is MNHNS and CDR2 is SASEGT. Germline trimming cut 3 bases from V and 4 bases from J; bases unmatched to any gene: 4. In DNA form, the CDR3 reads TGTGCCAGCAGTGAGGGACAGGAGAGCACTGAAGCTTTCTTT. Protein: CASSEGQESTEAFF.

The count of this clone is one. The likely explanation is a read error, given a far larger clone one base away. The CDR3 protein is CAGSEALGGSYEQYF. In DNA, the CDR3 is TGTGCCGGCAGTGAAGCCCTAGGGGGTAGCTACGAGCAGTACTTC. J is TRBJ2-7 and V is TRBV6-1; D is possibly TRBD1 (6 bases). The germline V gene encodes CDR1 MNHNS and CDR2 SASEGT. The CDR3 has 15 residues.

Worth noting for this clone: A single base is all that separates this from a far larger clone, so a read error is likely. This chain links TRBV5-4 with TRBJ2-1, with D perhaps TRBD1 or TRBD2 (6 bases each). The length of the CDR3 is 16 residues. Per the germline V gene, CDR1 is SGHNT and CDR2 is YYREEE (reference sequence). Trimming left V 4 bases short and J 0 bases short, with 14 bases between. The CDR3, as DNA: TGTGCCAGCAGCCTGGGGGGCGCGAGCTCCTACAATGAGCAGTTCTTC. It encodes CASSLGGASSYNEQFF.

This clone was found a few times. The chain combines TRBV9 with TRBJ2-3, with D uncertain. The CDR3 contains 15 residues. The V and J ends lost 3 bases and 2 bases respectively, with 13 bases between them. From germline, CDR1 is SGDLS and CDR2 YYNGEE. The CDR3, as DNA: TGTGCCAGCAGCGCAATAGGAGACTTCACAGATACGCAGTATTTT. It is translated as CASSAIGDFTDTQYF.

CDR3 bases: TGTGCCAGCAGTTTAACTAGCGGGAACGAGCAGTACTTC. Protein product: CASSLTSGNEQYF. The chain has TRBV28 and TRBJ2-7; 10 nucleotides agree with TRBD2. Germline loops: CDR1 MDHEN, CDR2 SYDVKM. With V trimmed by 2 bases and J by 5 bases, 0 bases remained unmatched. This CDR3 spans 13 amino acids.

The rearrangement joins TRBV5-8 to TRBJ1-4; D gene unclear. CDR3 length: 15 amino acids. Trimming left V 5 bases short and J 3 bases short, with 14 bases between. Germline loops: CDR1 SGHTS, CDR2 YDEGEE. This CDR3 is CASSPTHWANEKLFF. CDR3 nucleotides: TGTGCCAGCAGTCCGACCCACTGGGCTAATGAAAAACTGTTTTTT.

The rearrangement joins TRBV2 to TRBJ2-5; 8 bases are shared with TRBD1. The CDR3 is 14 amino acids. Germline CDR1 SNHLY, CDR2 FYNNEI. V was pared by 2 bases and J by 2 bases, with 1 base of the junction left unmatched. CDR3 residues: CASSENRGQETQYF. The CDR3 bases are TGTGCCAGCAGTGAAAACAGGGGGCAAGAGACCCAGTACTTC.

This clone was observed many times. The chain is built from TRBV29-1 and TRBJ1-1; TRBD1 matches 7 bases. This CDR3 is 13 amino acids long. V lost 7 bases and J lost 4; bases outside the gene matches: 9. Germline CDR1 is SQVTM and CDR2 is ANQGSEA. The CDR3 loop is CSGVTGEGTEAFF. The CDR3 DNA follows: TGCAGCGGGGTTACAGGGGAGGGCACTGAAGCTTTCTTT.

V usage is TRBV2 and J usage is TRBJ2-4, with 10 bases fitting TRBD2. Germline-derived CDR1 and CDR2 are SNHLY and FYNNEI. The CDR3 extends over 15 amino acids. The junction had 13 bases not matched to a gene; V was cut back by 11 bases and J by 6 bases. The CDR3 DNA reads as TGTGCCGCGGGCCAGCGGGGGGGAACGGGAAACATTCAGTACTTC. This encodes CAAGQRGGTGNIQYF.

In the case of this clone: This likely stems from a read error, as it lies one base from a far larger clone. The rearrangement links TRBV30 to TRBJ2-5; 11 positions match TRBD2. The CDR3 sequence is 14 residues long. V lost 6 bases to trimming and J lost 5 bases; unmatched junction nucleotides: 8. CDR1 GTSNPN and CDR2 SVGIG come from the germline V gene (reference sequence). The CDR3 reads CACTSGSFQETQYF. The DNA for the CDR3 is TGTGCCTGTACTAGCGGGAGCTTTCAGGAGACCCAGTACTTC.

The chain joins TRBV9 to TRBJ2-7; D might be TRBD1 or TRBD2, each matching 6 bases. Germline V lookup: CDR1 SGDLS, CDR2 YYNGEE. The CDR3 loop spans 16 amino acids. V lost 5 bases to trimming and J lost 4 bases, with 22 bases between them. The CDR3 loop is CASSVRSTGALYEQYF. The CDR3 DNA follows: TGTGCCAGCAGTGTAAGATCGACGGGGGCCCTTTACGAGCAGTACTTC.

V gene TRBV6-1 combines with J gene TRBJ1-4; D ambiguous. CDR3 size: 14 residues. Trimming left V 7 bases short and J 8 bases short, with 17 bases between. Germline CDR1 is MNHNS and CDR2 is SASEGT. The CDR3 sequence is CASTLEGWGEKLFF. The CDR3 region has the DNA TGTGCCAGCACCTTGGAAGGGTGGGGAGAAAAACTGTTTTTT.

This chain joins TRBV5-1 and TRBJ2-5; D remains unclear. The germline V gene has CDR1 SGHRS and CDR2 YFSETQ. This CDR3 spans 14 amino acids. V gave up 1 base and J gave up 2 bases, with 9 bases separating them. The CDR3: CASSLHGAQETQYF. The CDR3 DNA sequence: TGCGCCAGCAGCTTGCACGGAGCTCAAGAGACCCAGTACTTC.

CDR3 sequence: CASSPRGTPDGIDEKLFF. CDR3 nucleotides: TGTGCCAGCAGCCCGCGAGGGACACCGGACGGGATAGATGAAAAACTGTTTTTT. The V gene is TRBV4-2, the J gene TRBJ1-4; D may be TRBD1 (6 bases). CDR1 and CDR2 (germline): LGHNA, YNFKEQ. The CDR3 sequence is 18 residues long. The ends were cut back, 4 bases at V and 6 bases at J, with 24 bases in the middle.

The V and J genes are TRBV12-5 and TRBJ2-7; D unresolved. Trimming pared 0 bases from V and 3 bases from J, leaving 12 bases between. The CDR3 spans 15 residues. Germline CDR1 and CDR2: LGHNT and FRNRAP. DNA for the CDR3: TGTGCTAGTGGTTTGGTAGATTATGGGGTCTACGAGCAGTACTTC. Translated, it gives CASGLVDYGVYEQYF. The variable domain in full, with the rest retrieved from reference TRBV12-5 and TRBJ2-7, is DARVTQTPRHKVTEMGQEVTMRCQPILGHNTVFWYRQTMMQGLELLAYFRNRAPLDDSGMPKDRFSAEMPDATLATLKIQPSEPRDSAVYFCASGLVDYGVYEQYFGPGTRLTVT.

The chain carries TRBV5-6 and TRBJ2-7; 7 bases align to TRBD2. The CDR3 runs 15 residues. V was pared by 1 base and J by 6 bases, with 10 bases of the junction left unmatched. CDR1 is SGHDT, CDR2 YYEEEE, per germline. The chain's CDR3 is CASSLRGRAGVEQYF. CDR3 sequence (DNA): TGTGCCAGCAGCTTGCGTGGGAGGGCCGGCGTCGAGCAGTACTTC.

CDR3 coding DNA: TGTGCCAGTAGTAAACGGGGGTTAGGTCCGTTCTTC. This sequence encodes CASSKRGLGPFF. The genes are TRBV19 and TRBJ2-1; weak D call: TRBD2 (6 bases). V lost 4 bases to trimming and J lost 15 bases, with 16 bases between them. The length of the CDR3 is 12 residues. Germline CDR1 and CDR2: LNHDA and SQIVND (reference sequence).

This chain links TRBV7-9 with TRBJ1-2, with 7 nucleotides matching TRBD1. The CDR3 sequence is 15 residues long. The V gene end was trimmed by 1 base and the J gene end by 2 bases; junction bases not matched to a gene: 4. The germline CDR1 and CDR2 sequences are SEHNR and FQNEAQ (reference sequence). In DNA form, the CDR3 reads TGTGCCAGCAGCTTAGGAGGGGGCTCGAACTATGGCTACACCTTC. Its protein product is CASSLGGGSNYGYTF.

Points on this clone: This probably arose from a read error, given a far larger clone one base away. The genes are TRBV5-4 and TRBJ2-5; the D gene could be TRBD1 or TRBD2 (7 bases each). Germline V gene sequence: CDR1 SGHNT, CDR2 YYREEE (reference sequence). This CDR3 is 14 amino acids long. The CDR3 here is CASSSRRGGQTRYF. The CDR3 nucleotides read TGTGCCAGCAGCTCCCGGAGGGGGGGACAGACCCGGTACTTC.

The chain recombines TRBV27 with TRBJ2-7; maybe TRBD1 (6 bases). The CDR3 totals 16 residues. Germline assignment: CDR1 MNHEY and CDR2 SMNVEV (reference sequence). V gave up 2 bases and J gave up 5 bases, with 19 bases separating them. CDR3: CASSLGGARGINEQYF. CDR3 in DNA: TGTGCCAGCAGTTTAGGGGGTGCCAGGGGAATCAACGAGCAGTACTTC.

On this clone itself: A far larger clone is only one base removed, so a read error is likely. This CDR3 is also generated by other DNA sequences in the sample. This sequence joins TRBV30 and TRBJ2-7; tentatively, D is TRBD2 (5 bases). Germline V gives CDR1 GTSNPN, CDR2 SVGIG (reference sequence). There are 13 residues in the CDR3. As DNA, the CDR3 is TGTGCATTTCGAGGGAGTGCCAACTACGAGCAGTACTTC. This gives the protein CAFRGSANYEQYF.

V and J are TRBV4-2 and TRBJ2-1; D is uncertain. Trimming removed 4 bases from V and 12 bases from J, with 13 bases in between. CDR3 length equals 12 residues. Germline V lookup: CDR1 LGHNA, CDR2 YNFKEQ. This CDR3 is CASSPFGRVQFF. In DNA, the CDR3 is TGTGCCAGCAGCCCCTTCGGTCGCGTGCAGTTCTTC.

This clone was seen just once. With a far larger clone one base away, a read error is the likely cause. In the same sample, other DNA sequences code for this CDR3. This chain connects TRBV5-1 to TRBJ2-6; 8 positions agree with TRBD1. Unmatched junction bases numbered 7, after V lost 4 bases and J lost 4 bases. CDR1 is SGHRS and CDR2 is YFSETQ in the germline V gene. The CDR3 has 16 amino acids. Written as DNA, the CDR3 is TGCGCCAGCAGCGGGACAGGTGGCGCAGGGGCCAACGTCCTGACTTTC. Translated: CASSGTGGAGANVLTF.

The chain has TRBV27 and TRBJ2-7; 9 positions match TRBD1. With V trimmed by 4 bases and J by 5 bases, 12 bases remained unmatched. The CDR3 sequence is 16 residues long. CDR1 is MNHEY and CDR2 is SMNVEV in the germline V gene (reference sequence). Written as DNA, the CDR3 is TGTGCCAGCAGTTACTCTCCCGGGACAGGGCTTGACGAGCAGTACTTC. Translated: CASSYSPGTGLDEQYF.

This rearrangement joins TRBV15 to TRBJ2-7, with TRBD1 identical over 7 bases. Germline trimming cut 6 bases from V and 7 bases from J; bases unmatched to any gene: 12. CDR1 and CDR2 from the germline V gene are LNHNV and YYDKDF (reference sequence). The CDR3 is made up of 14 amino acids. This chain's CDR3 is CATREDRAVGEQYF. CDR3 nucleotides: TGTGCCACCAGGGAAGACAGGGCGGTTGGAGAGCAGTACTTC.

The chain uses TRBV6-1 and TRBJ2-1, with 8 bases fitting TRBD2. Germline V gives CDR1 MNHNS, CDR2 SASEGT. The CDR3 has 18 amino acids. J was trimmed by 6 bases and V by 0 bases; bases with no gene match: 13. The DNA for the CDR3 is TGTGCCAGCAGTGAAGCGATGGGAGCGGGAGCTCTCCGCAATGAGCAGTTCTTC. As protein: CASSEAMGAGALRNEQFF.

The rearrangement uses TRBV28 and TRBJ1-2; TRBD1 matches at 8 bases. Germline CDR1 is MDHEN and CDR2 is SYDVKM. The CDR3 is 14 amino acids. After removal of 6 bases from V and 7 bases from J, the junction contained 10 bases not matched to a gene. The CDR3, as DNA: TGTGCCAGCAGAACTCCAGGGGGCGCAGGTGGCTACACCTTC. This codes for CASRTPGGAGGYTF.